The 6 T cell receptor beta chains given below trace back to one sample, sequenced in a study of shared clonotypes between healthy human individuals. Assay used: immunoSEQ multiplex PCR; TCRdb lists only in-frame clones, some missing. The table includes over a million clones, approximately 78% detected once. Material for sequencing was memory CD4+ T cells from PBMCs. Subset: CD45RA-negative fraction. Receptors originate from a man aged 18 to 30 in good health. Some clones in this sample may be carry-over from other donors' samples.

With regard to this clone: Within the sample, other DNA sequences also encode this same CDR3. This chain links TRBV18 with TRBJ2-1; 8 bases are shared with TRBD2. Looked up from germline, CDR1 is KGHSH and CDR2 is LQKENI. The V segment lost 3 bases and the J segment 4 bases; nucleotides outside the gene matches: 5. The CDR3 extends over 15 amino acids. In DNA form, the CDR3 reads TGTGCCAGCTCACCGTCCACGGGAGGGTACAATGAGCAGTTCTTC. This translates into CASSPSTGGYNEQFF.

The CDR3 loop is CASSSTGGGRQPQHF. CDR3 bases: TGTGCCAGTAGTAGCACAGGGGGCGGGCGGCAGCCCCAGCATTTT. The chain combines TRBV19 with TRBJ1-5; 9 nucleotides agree with TRBD1. J gave up 7 bases and V 4 bases, and 8 bases lay outside the gene matches. This CDR3 comprises 15 residues. CDR1 and CDR2 (germline): LNHDA, SQIVND (reference sequence).

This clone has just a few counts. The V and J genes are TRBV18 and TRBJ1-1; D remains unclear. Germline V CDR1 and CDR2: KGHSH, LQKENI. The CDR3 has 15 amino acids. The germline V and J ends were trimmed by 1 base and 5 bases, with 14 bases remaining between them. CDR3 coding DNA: TGTGCCAGCTCACCACAGGGAGGGTCCGCGACTGAAGCTTTCTTT. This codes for CASSPQGGSATEAFF.

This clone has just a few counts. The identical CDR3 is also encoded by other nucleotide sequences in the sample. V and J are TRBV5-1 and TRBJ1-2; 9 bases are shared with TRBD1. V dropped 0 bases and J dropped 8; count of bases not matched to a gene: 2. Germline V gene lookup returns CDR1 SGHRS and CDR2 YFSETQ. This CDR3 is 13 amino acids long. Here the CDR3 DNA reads TGCGCCAGCAGCTTGGGGACAGGGGCCGGCTACACCTTC. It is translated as CASSLGTGAGYTF. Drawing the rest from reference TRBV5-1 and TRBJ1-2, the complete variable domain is KAGVTQTPRYLIKTRGQQVTLSCSPISGHRSVSWYQQTPGQGLQFLFEYFSETQRNKGNFPGRFSGRQFSNSRSEMNVSTLELGDSALYLCASSLGTGAGYTFGSGTRLTVV.

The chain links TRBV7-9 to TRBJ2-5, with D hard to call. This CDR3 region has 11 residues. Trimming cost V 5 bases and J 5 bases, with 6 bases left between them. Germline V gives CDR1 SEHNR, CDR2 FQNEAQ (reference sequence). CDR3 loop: CASSDEETQYF. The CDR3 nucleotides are TGTGCCAGCAGCGATGAGGAGACCCAGTACTTC.

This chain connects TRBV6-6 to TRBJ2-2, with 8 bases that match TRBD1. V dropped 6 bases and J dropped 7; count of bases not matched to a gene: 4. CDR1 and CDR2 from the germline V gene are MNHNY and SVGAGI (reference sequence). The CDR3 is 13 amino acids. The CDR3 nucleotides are TGTGCCAGCAGCGGACAGGGCAACGGGGAGCTGTTTTTT. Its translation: CASSGQGNGELFF.